The 20 T cell receptor beta chains below all came from one sample that was sequenced in a study of blood T cells in healthy people across ages. A second PCR, run for roughly 7 to 12 cycles, used a sample-barcoded 5' primer plus a J-beta primer mix. TCRdb reprocessed the 5' RACE reads with MiXCR, giving one entry per CDR3 protein. Here the sample spans 1.5 million to 2 million distinct CDR3 sequences, over 25% being singletons. Sequenced sample: blood. The source is a woman aged 25 to 39 in good health.

This clonotype was found a few times. This chain connects TRBV20-1 to TRBJ2-1; 10 bases map to TRBD2. Germline V CDR1 and CDR2: DFQATT, SNEGSKA (reference sequence). V shed 6 bases, J shed 7 bases, and the junction held 18 bases outside the gene matches. This CDR3 is 17 amino acids long. The CDR3 DNA reads as TGCAGTGCCGATCGCACTAGCGGGGATATTTTTTGGAATGAGCAGTTCTTC. Amino acid sequence: CSADRTSGDIFWNEQFF.

The J gene is TRBJ2-3, the V gene TRBV27, with a tentative D call TRBD2 (6 bases). Looked up from germline, CDR1 is MNHEY and CDR2 is SMNVEV (reference sequence). Trimming shortened V by 6 bases and J by 0 bases, and 19 bases separated the two germline ends. This CDR3 is 17 amino acids long. The CDR3 nucleotides are TGTGCCAGCAGGGCCTCGGGGGTACTTATTAGCACAGATACGCAGTATTTT. This codes for CASRASGVLISTDTQYF.

This chain uses TRBV18 with TRBJ2-5, with TRBD2 identical over 10 bases. Germline V CDR1 and CDR2: KGHSH, LQKENI. CDR3 length equals 16 residues. V was clipped by 0 bases and J by 5 bases; unmatched bases: 6. CDR3 in DNA: TGTGCCAGCTCACCACCGTCTAGCGGGAGTACGGAGACCCAGTACTTC. Its protein product is CASSPPSSGSTETQYF. Combining the CDR3 with reference TRBV18 and TRBJ2-5 gives the whole variable domain NAGVMQNPRHLVRRRGQEARLRCSPMKGHSHVYWYRQLPEEGLKFMVYLQKENIIDESGMPKERFSAEFPKEGPSILRIQQVVRGDSAAYFCASSPPSSGSTETQYFGPGTRLLVL.

At least ten counts were recorded for this clonotype. This rearrangement joins TRBV20-1 to TRBJ2-3; D is unclear. Germline V gene data show CDR1 as DFQATT and CDR2 as SNEGSKA (reference sequence). The V end was cut by 2 bases, the J end by 5 bases, with 8 bases between. This CDR3 contains 12 residues. The CDR3 DNA is TGCAGTGCTAGAAGTGAGGAAGATACGCAGTATTTT. Residues: CSARSEEDTQYF.

V is TRBV28 and J is TRBJ2-4; D is unclear. V lost 5 bases and J lost 0, with 8 bases in between. Germline values: CDR1 MDHEN, CDR2 SYDVKM. The CDR3 extends over 14 amino acids. The CDR3 reads CASSVPQAKNIQYF. As DNA, the CDR3 is TGTGCCAGCAGTGTGCCGCAAGCCAAAAACATTCAGTACTTC.

The chain combines TRBV7-2 with TRBJ2-5, with no clear D. V lost 1 base, J lost 5 bases, and 11 bases lay in between. Germline CDR1 reads SGHTA; CDR2 reads FQGNSA. This CDR3 has 14 residues. CDR3 sequence: CASSLEGRRETQYF. The CDR3 region has the DNA TGTGCCAGCAGCTTAGAGGGCAGACGCGAGACCCAGTACTTC.

The chain carries TRBV9 and TRBJ2-5; perhaps TRBD2 as D (6 bases). Germline CDR1 reads SGDLS; CDR2 reads YYNGEE. This CDR3 is 15 amino acids long. With 1 base removed from V and 5 bases from J, the gap between germline ends came to 15 bases. The CDR3 sequence: CASSVSTGGWETQYF. The CDR3 region has the DNA TGTGCCAGCAGCGTATCTACAGGAGGGTGGGAGACCCAGTACTTC. Full variable domain (missing parts from reference TRBV9 and TRBJ2-5): DSGVTQTPKHLITATGQRVTLRCSPRSGDLSVYWYQQSLDQGLQFLIQYYNGEERAKGNILERFSAQQFPDLHSELNLSSLELGDSALYFCASSVSTGGWETQYFGPGTRLLVL.

V is TRBV6-5 and J is TRBJ1-2; TRBD1 is a possible D gene (6 bases). The CDR3 covers 13 residues. Germline V gene data show CDR1 as MNHEY and CDR2 as SVGAGI. The germline V and J ends were trimmed by 6 bases and 6 bases, with 14 bases remaining between them. DNA of the CDR3: TGTGCCAGCAGACAGGGATACCCCCATGGCTACACCTTC. It yields the protein CASRQGYPHGYTF.

The chain uses TRBV11-3 and TRBJ2-3; TRBD2 matches at 9 bases. CDR3 length: 20 residues. The V gene's germline CDR1 is SGHNT and CDR2 YENEEA. J was trimmed by 4 bases and V by 6 bases; bases with no gene match: 23. The CDR3 nucleotides read TGTGCCAGCAGTTGCCCCCCTGGCGGGAGGGCCGGTGAAAGGTCAGATACGCAGTATTTT. Residues: CASSCPPGGRAGERSDTQYF.

The chain recombines TRBV6-1 with TRBJ2-3; 12 bases are a match to TRBD2. CDR3 length: 19 amino acids. CDR1 is MNHNS and CDR2 is SASEGT in the germline V gene. V lost 6 bases, J lost 3 bases, and 16 bases stayed unmatched. CDR3 residues: CASSSLASGGEFLTDTQYF. In DNA, the CDR3 is TGTGCCAGCAGCTCCTTGGCTAGCGGGGGGGAGTTCTTGACAGATACGCAGTATTTT.

Notes on this clonotype: This may be a read error: a much more frequent sequence differs by one nucleotide. The chain recombines TRBV7-3 with TRBJ2-3; TRBD1 agrees at 7 bases. This CDR3 comprises 14 residues. The germline V gene encodes CDR1 SGHTA and CDR2 FQGTGA. This CDR3 is CTSSPGQYTDTQYF. The DNA for the CDR3 is TGTACCAGCAGCCCGGGACAGTACACAGATACGCAGTATTTT.

This clonotype showed up just a few times. The chain links TRBV20-1 to TRBJ1-5; D is ambiguous. The CDR3 has 15 amino acids. Germline V gene sequence: CDR1 DFQATT, CDR2 SNEGSKA (reference sequence). The V end was cut by 5 bases, the J end by 2 bases, with 16 bases between. The CDR3 bases are TGCAGTGCTGGATACAGCCTGGCGCGCAATCAGCCCCAGCATTTT. This sequence encodes CSAGYSLARNQPQHF.

The chain couples TRBV20-1 to TRBJ1-4; a weak D match, TRBD1 (6 bases). The CDR3 loop spans 14 amino acids. CDR1 is DFQATT, CDR2 SNEGSKA, per germline (reference sequence). Deletions cut 7 bases from V and 0 bases from J, with 12 bases between. In DNA form, the CDR3 reads TGCAGTGTTGGAGGGGGGGCAACTAATGAAAAACTGTTTTTT. Encoded protein: CSVGGGATNEKLFF.

A word on this clonotype: Since a much larger clone is just one base distant, this may be a read error. The rearrangement joins TRBV7-2 to TRBJ2-5; 11 bases match TRBD1. The J call may not be correct, given that the DNA end is closer to TRBJ2-7. Looked up from germline, CDR1 is SGHTA and CDR2 is FQGNSA. The CDR3 spans 16 residues. In nucleotides, the CDR3 is TGTACCAGCAGCTTAGGGACCGGGACAGGGGGATTCGAGCAGTACTTC. Protein: CTSSLGTGTGGFEQYF.

A note on this clonotype: A much larger clone sits a single nucleotide away, making a read error possible. This chain uses TRBV10-3 with TRBJ2-1; TRBD2 is a possible D gene (5 bases). The J call may be faulty, since TRBJ2-7 better matches the DNA end. Germline V CDR1 and CDR2: ENHRY, SYGVKD. The CDR3 runs to 13 residues. The CDR3 reads CAIREAQKDEQYF. The CDR3 nucleotides read TGTGCCATCAGGGAGGCTCAGAAGGACGAGCAGTACTTC.

The chain employs TRBV9 and TRBJ1-1; 8 bases are shared with TRBD1. V was pared by 3 bases and J by 4 bases, with 8 bases of the junction left unmatched. CDR3 length equals 15 residues. Germline V lookup: CDR1 SGDLS, CDR2 YYNGEE. CDR3 region: CASSAGQGSGTEAFF. The CDR3, as DNA: TGTGCCAGCAGCGCCGGACAGGGATCCGGCACTGAAGCTTTCTTT.

This clonotype was seen ten or more times. The genes are TRBV29-1 and TRBJ2-7; TRBD2 aligns across 7 bases. The length of the CDR3 is 13 residues. CDR1 and CDR2 (germline): SQVTM, ANQGSEA. Trimming removed 7 bases from V and 4 bases from J; junction bases left unmatched: 10. The CDR3 spells CSGGEGEGYEQYF. CDR3 DNA sequence: TGCAGCGGGGGGGAGGGTGAAGGTTACGAGCAGTACTTC.

This clonotype occurred a few times. The V gene is TRBV7-2, the J gene TRBJ2-1; perhaps TRBD2 as D (6 bases). Germline values: CDR1 SGHTA, CDR2 FQGNSA. The V and J ends lost 0 bases and 7 bases respectively, with 10 bases between them. There are 14 residues in the CDR3. The CDR3 nucleotides read TGTGCCAGCAGCTTAGCCAGGGAGGTTAATGAGCAGTTCTTC. Translating it yields CASSLAREVNEQFF.

This clonotype was recorded a few times. The chain has TRBV6-6 and TRBJ1-3, with 11 positions matching TRBD1. The CDR3 is made up of 17 amino acids. CDR1 and CDR2 from the germline V gene are MNHNY and SVGAGI (reference sequence). V lost 4 bases, J lost 0 bases, and 5 bases stayed unmatched. CDR3 sequence: CASSSRTGGDSGNTIYF. DNA for the CDR3: TGTGCCAGCAGTTCGCGGACAGGGGGCGACTCTGGAAACACCATATATTTT.

This clonotype was counted at least ten times. The rearrangement joins TRBV5-6 to TRBJ2-1, with D hard to call. Germline CDR1 reads SGHDT; CDR2 reads YYEEEE. Trimming removed 2 bases from V and 4 bases from J, with 13 bases in between. The CDR3 consists of 15 residues. CDR3 loop: CASSFIPGQYNEQFF. The CDR3 DNA reads as TGTGCCAGCAGCTTTATACCGGGTCAGTACAATGAGCAGTTCTTC.